These 24 T cell receptor gamma chains originate from one sample sequenced in a study of γδ T cells in repeated Plasmodium falciparum infection. Flow sorting of PBMC yielded separate Vgamma9/Vdelta2+ and Vdelta2-negative gammadelta T cell populations for bulk repertoire analysis. TCRdb re-called the multiplex PCR reads with CATT. The table shows about 30,000 gamma-chain clones, with more than 1.4% occurring only once. Material: gamma-delta T cells from blood. These TCRs come from a pool of human donors (malaria-infected and uninfected, not separated).

This clone was counted ten times or more. A far more abundant clone sits one base away, making this likely a read error. Other DNA sequences in the sample encode the same CDR3. The J segment was not called; the V segment is TRGV9. Germline lookup yields CDR1 GITISATS and CDR2 ISYDGTV (reference sequence). The CDR3 spans 17 residues. CDR3 in amino acids: CALWEVRGQSASDKKLF. In nucleotides, the CDR3 is TGTGCCTTGTGGGAGGTGCGGGGTCAATCAGCCTCTGATAAGAAGCTCTTT.

Note on this clone: TCRdb records a much larger clone's protein for this DNA, with a difference at residue 4 that likely arises from a read error; the protein given is the translation of the DNA. V and J are TRGV3 and TRGJP2. The J gene, not given by TCRdb, was assigned here from a germline match of the nucleotide sequence. CDR1 is VTNTFY, CDR2 YDVSTARD, per germline (reference sequence). The CDR3 runs 14 residues. The CDR3 region is CATRDKKFGWIKTF. In DNA form, the CDR3 reads TGTGCCACCCGGGACAAGAAATTTGGTTGGATCAAGACGTTT.

The table lists this clone with many counts. A read error likely explains this, since a far larger clone differs by one base. Other DNA sequences in the same sample also yield this CDR3. The J gene has no call, while the V gene is TRGV9. Germline CDR1 is GITISATS and CDR2 is ISYDGTV (reference sequence). CDR3 length: 13 residues. The CDR3 here is CALWEVSYYKKLF. The CDR3 DNA sequence: TGTGCCTTGTGGGAGGTGTCTTATTATAAGAAGCTCTTT.

Comment on this clone: The amino acid sequence in TCRdb belongs to a much larger clone and departs from this DNA's translation at residue 3, likely a sequencing read error; the sequence shown is translated from the DNA. The CDR3: CAAWDSDYYKKLF. In DNA, the CDR3 is TGTGCCGCCTGGGACAGCGATTATTATAAGAAACTCTTT. The V call is TRGV5, the J call TRGJ1 or TRGJ2. CDR1 VINAFY and CDR2 YDVSNSKD come from the germline V gene. The CDR3 contains 13 residues.

This clone has a count of ten or more. A read error is likely here: a far larger clone is one base away. The V gene corresponds to TRGV8; no J gene was called. Germline V lookup: CDR1 VENAVY, CDR2 YDSYNSRV. The CDR3 loop spans 13 amino acids. CDR3 sequence reads: CATWDRRDYKKLF. CDR3 DNA: TGTGCCACCTGGGATAGGCGGGATTATAAGAAGCTCTTT.

This clone is classed as medium-sized. The rearrangement joins TRGV9 to TRGJ1 or TRGJ2. The trim removed 3 bases at V and 0 bases at J, leaving 5 bases unmatched. The germline gives CDR1 GITISATS, CDR2 ISYDGTV (reference sequence). CDR3 length: 14 residues. This CDR3 is CALWESENYYKKLF. As DNA, the CDR3 is TGTGCCTTGTGGGAGAGCGAGAATTATTATAAGAAACTCTTT.

This clone was recorded at least ten times. The junction and the germline gene differ at one end; a read error may be behind it. This chain links TRGV9 with TRGJP. The CDR3 runs 19 residues. CDR1 is GITISATS, CDR2 ISYDGTV, per germline (reference sequence). DNA of the CDR3: TGTGCCTTGTGGGAGCCCTATTCGCCTCAAGTGTTGGGCAAAAAAATCAAGGTATTT. It yields the protein CALWEPYSPQVLGKKIKVF.

Of note for this clone: With only one base between it and a far larger clone, this is likely a read error. The identical CDR3 is also encoded by other nucleotide sequences in the sample. In DNA form, the CDR3 reads TGTGCTACCTGGGACCTACAGACGTATAGTAGTGATTGGATCAAGACGTTT. Translated, it gives CATWDLQTYSSDWIKTF. The rearrangement links TRGV2 to TRGJP2. As TCRdb names no J gene, one was assigned here on the basis of a DNA match to germline. Per germline, CDR1 EGSNGY and CDR2 YDSYNSKV. This CDR3 is built from 17 residues.

This clone was counted between two and nine times. TCRdb's protein for this DNA is that of a much larger clone and differs from the translation at residue 8, likely a read error; the protein shown is the DNA translation. For the CDR3, the DNA is TGTGCCACCTGGGATGGGAACCATAAGAAACTCTTT. Translation gives CATWDGNHKKLF. The V gene is TRGV4, the J gene TRGJ1 or TRGJ2. TCRdb lists no J gene, so it was determined here by aligning the DNA to germline. This CDR3 has 12 amino acids. V dropped 0 bases and J dropped 8; count of bases not matched to a gene: 4. Germline lookup yields CDR1 EGSTGY and CDR2 YDSYTSSV.

This clone appeared many times. A read error likely explains why the TCRdb protein, taken from a much larger clone, differs from this DNA's translation at residue 10; the protein shown is translated from the DNA. The chain joins TRGV2 to TRGJ1 or TRGJ2. The J gene was missing in TCRdb and was found by matching the end of the DNA to germline. The germline gives CDR1 EGSNGY, CDR2 YDSYNSKV. The J segment lost 9 bases and the V segment lost 0 bases, leaving 11 bases of the junction unmatched. The CDR3 contains 14 residues. Here the CDR3 reads CATWDGLVDCKKLF. CDR3 nucleotide sequence: TGTGCCACCTGGGACGGGCTCGTCGATTGTAAGAAACTCTTT.

This clone was counted many times. For this DNA, TCRdb reports the protein of a much larger clone, which diverges at residue 2, most likely from a read error; the protein presented here is translated directly from the DNA. The chain links TRGV4 to TRGJ1 or TRGJ2. This CDR3 has 13 residues. Germline V gene data show CDR1 as EGSTGY and CDR2 as YDSYTSSV. The DNA for the CDR3 is TGTACCACCTGGGATGGGCCTTATTATAAGAAACTCTTT. Translated, it gives CTTWDGPYYKKLF.

This clone was counted between two and nine times. A far larger clone is one base from this, pointing to a likely read error. This sample also contains other DNA sequences that code for the same CDR3. The chain joins TRGV3 to TRGJ1 or TRGJ2. The J gene was missing in TCRdb and was found by matching the end of the DNA to germline. The CDR3 is 14 amino acids. CDR1 VTNTFY and CDR2 YDVSTARD come from the germline V gene (reference sequence). V trimming: 0 bases; J trimming: 4 bases; junction bases outside the gene matches: 6. In DNA form, the CDR3 reads TGTGCCACCTGGGACAGGAAGATCTATTATAAGAAACTCTTT. Translated: CATWDRKIYYKKLF.

A word on this clone: Translating this DNA gives a protein that differs at residue 7 from the TCRdb one, which belongs to a much larger clone; a read error is likely, and the protein shown is this translation. This chain links TRGV8 with TRGJ1 or TRGJ2. The J gene, missing from TCRdb, was assigned here through DNA to germline matching. The V gene's germline CDR1 is VENAVY and CDR2 YDSYNSRV. CDR3 length: 13 residues. The V segment lost 5 bases and the J segment 3 bases; nucleotides outside the gene matches: 7. This CDR3 is CATWVLSYYKKLF. CDR3 DNA sequence: TGTGCCACCTGGGTTCTGAGTTATTATAAGAAACTCTTT.

As concerns this clone: A read error is likely here: a far larger clone is one base away. The sample contains more than one DNA sequence encoding this CDR3. The V gene was identified as TRGV5, while no J gene was called. Germline assignment: CDR1 VINAFY and CDR2 YDVSNSKD. This CDR3 spans 13 amino acids. The CDR3 here is CATWDRRVDKKLF. CDR3 coding DNA: TGTGCCACCTGGGACAGGCGTGTTGATAAGAAGCTCTTT.

This clone was observed a handful of times. This sequence is one base from a far larger clone and is likely a read error. The same CDR3 is also encoded by other DNA sequences in this sample. The chain employs TRGV9 and TRGJ1 or TRGJ2. TCRdb does not report a J gene; here it was assigned by matching the DNA to germline references. The CDR3 is 13 residues long. Germline V gene lookup returns CDR1 GITISATS and CDR2 ISYDGTV (reference sequence). V lost 3 bases to trimming and J lost 10 bases; unmatched junction nucleotides: 12. The CDR3 is CALWEPPTNKKLF. In nucleotides, the CDR3 is TGTGCCTTGTGGGAGCCCCCTACAAACAAGAAACTCTTT.

In its sample, this clone was seen many times. TCRdb's protein, taken from a much larger clone, differs from this DNA's translation at residue 11, likely owing to a read error; the protein displayed comes from the DNA. Other DNA sequences in this specimen translate into the identical CDR3. This CDR3 is CATWVYTTGWLKIF. CDR3 nucleotide sequence: TGTGCCACCTGGGTGTATACCACTGGTTGGCTCAAGATATTT. V usage is TRGV8 and J usage is TRGJP1. TCRdb does not report a J gene; here it was assigned by matching the DNA to germline references. Germline V lookup: CDR1 VENAVY, CDR2 YDSYNSRV. The CDR3 is 14 residues long.

To note about this clone: A read error likely explains why the TCRdb protein, taken from a much larger clone, differs from this DNA's translation at residue 3; the protein shown is translated from the DNA. This chain connects TRGV3 to TRGJP2. Germline V gene sequence: CDR1 VTNTFY, CDR2 YDVSTARD (reference sequence). The CDR3 loop spans 14 amino acids. The CDR3 DNA follows: TGTGCCGCCTGGGACAGGCTGGGTGATTGGATCAAGACGTTT. It yields the protein CAAWDRLGDWIKTF.

About this clone itself: This probably arose from a read error, given a far larger clone one base away. The DNA is left out, because the CDR3 cannot be placed on it with certainty; the CDR3 is given as TCRdb lists it. No call exists for the J gene, whereas the V gene is TRGV9. Germline V CDR1 and CDR2: GITISATS, ISYDGTV (reference sequence). The CDR3 is 29 amino acids in total, end residues counted. CDR3: CALWVIIRNSLAVEQHLLSQVSIGRIQHF.

Turning to this clone: TCRdb attributes to this sequence the protein of a much larger clone, which differs from the DNA translation at residue 14; a read error is likely, and the protein displayed is translated from the DNA. The chain recombines TRGV9 with TRGJP. The J gene was not available in TCRdb and was assigned here by matching the DNA to germline segments. Germline-derived CDR1 and CDR2 are GITISATS and ISYDGTV (reference sequence). This CDR3 is 17 amino acids long. CDR3: CALWEAASELGKKTKVF. In nucleotides, the CDR3 is TGTGCCTTGTGGGAGGCCGCCTCAGAGTTGGGCAAAAAAACCAAGGTATTT.

This clone was seen more than once but under ten times. The protein held in TCRdb is that of a much larger clone and does not match this DNA's translation at residue 5, likely because of a read error; the protein shown is translated from the DNA. V gene TRGV9 combines with J gene TRGJ1 or TRGJ2. TCRdb records no J gene; here it was assigned by comparing the DNA to germline. Germline trimming cut 5 bases from V and 2 bases from J; bases unmatched to any gene: 6. The germline gives CDR1 GITISATS, CDR2 ISYDGTV (reference sequence). The CDR3 loop spans 13 amino acids. Here the CDR3 reads CALWGDDYYKKLF. Here the CDR3 DNA reads TGTGCCTTGTGGGGCGACGATTATTATAAGAAACTCTTT.

Only a few counts were recorded for this clone. The TCRdb protein comes from a much larger clone and disagrees with this DNA's translation at residue 11, likely due to a read error; the protein given here is derived from the DNA. The V gene reported is TRGV3; the J gene is uncalled. CDR1 VTNTFY and CDR2 YDVSTARD come from the germline V gene (reference sequence). The CDR3 has 13 amino acids. The CDR3 here is CATWDARVKERLF. CDR3 DNA sequence: TGTGCCACCTGGGACGCCAGGGTGAAGGAGAGACTCTTT.

This chain connects TRGV4 to TRGJP1. As TCRdb names no J gene, one was assigned here on the basis of a DNA match to germline. Germline CDR1 EGSTGY, CDR2 YDSYTSSV. The length of the CDR3 is 16 residues. Trimming cost V 6 bases and J 4 bases; bases outside gene matches: 14. The DNA of the CDR3 is TGTGCCACCTGGCCCCGTGTGGATAACACTGGTTGGTTCAAGATATTT. Amino acids: CATWPRVDNTGWFKIF.

This clone was seen more than once but under ten times. This is likely an artifact of a read error, given a far larger clone one base away. Other DNA sequences from this sample encode an identical CDR3 as well. The gene calls are TRGV9 and TRGJ1 or TRGJ2. No J segment appears in TCRdb, so it was assigned here by matching the sequence to germline. The length of the CDR3 is 12 residues. CDR1 is GITISATS and CDR2 is ISYDGTV in the germline V gene (reference sequence). V lost 3 bases to trimming and J lost 10 bases; unmatched junction nucleotides: 9. This chain's CDR3 is CALWEPRVKKLF. In DNA, the CDR3 is TGTGCCTTGTGGGAGCCCCGAGTAAAGAAACTCTTT.

In its sample, this clone is medium-sized. The chain links TRGV3 to TRGJP2. This CDR3 is 13 amino acids long. After removal of 6 bases from V and 4 bases from J, the junction contained 5 bases not matched to a gene. Germline lookup yields CDR1 VTNTFY and CDR2 YDVSTARD (reference sequence). CDR3: CATWRYSDWIKTF. In nucleotides, the CDR3 is TGTGCCACCTGGCGTTATAGTGATTGGATCAAGACGTTT.